This T cell receptor (beta chain) was sequenced in a study of OX40 agonist ivuxolimab in advanced cancers. Describing the broader study: Ivuxolimab was an agonistic, fully human IgG2 monoclonal antibody directed against OX40 (CD134), a costimulatory receptor. Partial responses occurred in three dose-escalation patients: two with cutaneous melanoma and one with hepatocellular carcinoma. Prior anti-PD-1, anti-PD-L1 or anti-CTLA-4 therapy was permitted, and checkpoint inhibitors had been received by roughly 40% of dose-escalation patients. Intravenous ivuxolimab was administered to patients every 2 weeks at six dose levels: 0.01, 0.1, 0.3, 1.5, 3 and 10 mg/kg. In the dose-escalation cohort, more than 75% of patients were male, and the mean age was roughly 60 years, with a range of roughly 20 to 79. Of the roughly 52 dose-escalation patients, hepatocellular carcinoma was present in approximately 20, melanoma in roughly 15, renal cell carcinoma in 9 and head and neck cancer in 9. The paper covers the monotherapy dose-escalation part of the phase I ivuxolimab trial, which included N ≈ 50 patients. The point of sequencing TCRbeta in the periphery was to test whether ivuxolimab changed TCR sequence diversity and drove clonal T-cell expansion. General findings and caveats noted by the study authors: Partial responders in the 0.1-3.0 mg/kg groups had among the lowest normalized peripheral clonal expansion, especially among CD8+ T cells. At doses from 0.1 to 3.0 mg/kg, clonal expansion was seen in both CD4+ and CD8+ blood T cells between baseline and week 6. Low levels of normalized T-cell clonal expansion were also shown by some nonresponding patients. After ivuxolimab, expanded clones were on average more numerous among CD8+ T cells than among CD4+ T cells. Which antigens the clonally expanded peripheral T cells were specific for was not determined.

Patients with autoimmune disease history or receiving systemic immunosuppression were excluded from the trial. In every dose cohort, peripheral blood was drawn for TCR sequencing at baseline, cycle 4 day 1, and cycle 7 day 1. Samples came from an open-label, multicenter, first-in-human phase I dose-escalation trial of ivuxolimab. Adults with locally advanced or metastatic head and neck squamous cell, hepatocellular, melanoma or renal cell carcinoma were enrolled in the trial. Before TCR sequencing, CD4+ T cells and CD8+ T cells were sorted from peripheral blood as separate populations. Genomic DNA was extracted from sorted cells for sequencing of the TCRbeta CDR3 region. TCRbeta CDR3 regions were sequenced using the immunoSEQ Assay. Sourced from immuneACCESS, this table was stored by TCRdb with only in-frame sequences that have V and J called. A share of the clones is absent; for the studies checked, an unresolved V gene accounts for under half, and the remainder has no known explanation. This sample lists 34,000 or so clones; around 79% were detected once. The biggest ten clones account for 9.5% to 13% of the sample.

Remarks on this clone: The clone's antigen remains unknown. Base qualities were left out, and no much larger clone turns up one base away.

The clonotype comes from an adult with an advanced solid tumor such as melanoma, head and neck, liver or kidney cancer. The starting material was CD4+ or CD8+ T cells sorted from blood, obtained in a trial of the OX40 agonist ivuxolimab.

The CDR3 amino acid sequence is: CASSLRDRGEYEQYF. In nucleotide form, the sequence is TGTGCCAGCAGCCTAAGGGACAGGGGGGAGTACGAGCAGTACTTC. The chain is made from TRBV7-9 and TRBJ2-7; TRBD1 agrees with 11 junctional bases. V loses 5 bases at its end and J loses 4 bases; junction bases beyond the gene matches: 7. From the cysteine up to the phenylalanine, the CDR3 has a length of 15 residues. Kept here is only the CDR3 DNA, which spans 45 bases and is read in frame from base 1. The germline V gene (reference sequence) sets CDR1 to SEHNR and CDR2 to FQNEAQ.